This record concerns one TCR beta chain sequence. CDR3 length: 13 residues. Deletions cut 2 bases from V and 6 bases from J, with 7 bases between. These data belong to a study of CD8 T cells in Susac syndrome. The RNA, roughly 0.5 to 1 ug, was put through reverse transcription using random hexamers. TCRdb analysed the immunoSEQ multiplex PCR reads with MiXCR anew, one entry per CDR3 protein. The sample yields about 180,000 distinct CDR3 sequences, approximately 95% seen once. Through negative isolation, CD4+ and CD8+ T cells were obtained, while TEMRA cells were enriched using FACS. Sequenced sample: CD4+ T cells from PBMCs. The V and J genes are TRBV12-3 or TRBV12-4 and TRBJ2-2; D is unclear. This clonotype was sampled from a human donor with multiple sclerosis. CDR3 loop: CASSLLGAGELFF. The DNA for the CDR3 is TGTGCCAGCAGTTTATTGGGCGCCGGGGAGCTGTTTTTT.